The 28 T cell receptor beta chains in this list originate from one sample, sequenced in a study of tumor and adjacent non-tumor tissue in lung cancer. Three rounds of nested PCR, following a modified ARM-PCR protocol, produced the TCRbeta library. TCRdb reanalysed the multiplex PCR reads using MiXCR and keeps one entry per CDR3 protein. The sample consists of tens of thousands of distinct CDR3 sequences, roughly 80% of them appearing once. This sample's RNA came from whole unsorted tissue. Sequencing input: lung tumor tissue. The receptors stem from a woman aged 45-65 years with non-small cell lung cancer.

Regarding this clonotype: One junction end disagrees with the germline gene, perhaps due to a read error. The chain joins TRBV20-1 to TRBJ1-4, with D possibly being TRBD1 (5 bases). CDR3 size: 16 residues. The V gene's germline CDR1 is DFQATT and CDR2 SNEGSKA (reference sequence). CDR3 residues: CSTRDPIEGQGEILFF. The CDR3 DNA reads as TGCAGTACTAGAGACCCCATTGAGGGGCAGGGTGAAATACTGTTTTTT.

Concerning this clonotype: A junction end diverges from the germline sequence, so it may reflect a read error. The chain uses TRBV20-1 and TRBJ2-5; D may be TRBD1 (6 bases). Germline lookup yields CDR1 DFQATT and CDR2 SNEGSKA (reference sequence). This CDR3 is 15 amino acids long. CDR3 nucleotides: TGCAGTACGCGGGTTCCCTCAGGGGAGAGAGAGACCCAGTGCTTC. Its translation: CSTRVPSGERETQCF.

On this clonotype: One end of the junction varies from germline; a read error may be responsible. The chain recombines TRBV6-1 with TRBJ2-4; D not resolved. The CDR3 has 11 amino acids. Germline values: CDR1 MNHNS, CDR2 SASEGT. The CDR3 loop reads CASNELSIEYF. CDR3 DNA sequence: TGTGCCAGCAATGAACTAAGTATTGAGTACTTC.

The chain couples TRBV5-1 to TRBJ2-7, with D perhaps TRBD2 (6 bases). Trimming left V 0 bases short and J 5 bases short, with 12 bases between. The CDR3 runs to 14 residues. Per germline, CDR1 SGHRS and CDR2 YFSETQ. This CDR3 is CASSLGLGLNEQYF. CDR3 nucleotides: TGCGCCAGCAGCTTGGGTCTAGGACTAAACGAGCAGTACTTC.

The chain carries TRBV11-1 and TRBJ2-7; D gene unclear. V gave up 2 bases and J gave up 3 bases, with 20 bases separating them. The CDR3 extends over 17 amino acids. Germline-derived CDR1 and CDR2 are SGHAT and FQDESV (reference sequence). The CDR3 is CASSLYVQWENYYEQYF. Here the CDR3 DNA reads TGTGCCAGCAGCTTATATGTTCAATGGGAAAACTACTACGAGCAGTACTTC.

The chain couples TRBV4-3 to TRBJ2-1; TRBD2 matches 7 bases. The CDR3 is 17 residues long. Germline CDR1 and CDR2: LGHNA and YSLEER. CDR3 sequence: CVSSQTSVSNSYNEQFF. CDR3 nucleotide sequence: TGCGTTAGCAGCCAAACTAGCGTTTCGAACTCCTACAATGAGCAGTTCTTC.

Of note for this clonotype: At one end, the junction sequence differs from germline, possibly due to a read error. The J gene is TRBJ2-7, the V gene TRBV29-1; 10 bases map to TRBD1. The CDR3 covers 12 residues. Germline V CDR1 and CDR2: SQVTM, ANQGSEA. This CDR3 is CNVETGGYEQYF. For the CDR3, the DNA is TGCAACGTTGAGACAGGGGGCTATGAGCAGTACTTC.

This clonotype was seen more than once but under ten times. One base away lies a much larger clone, so this may be a sequencing read error. The chain links TRBV24-1 to TRBJ2-3, with D perhaps TRBD2 (6 bases). This CDR3 spans 17 amino acids. Germline CDR1 KGHDR, CDR2 SFDVKD. Trimming shortened V by 8 bases and J by 0 bases, and 20 bases separated the two germline ends. In DNA form, the CDR3 reads TGTGCCACCAATGACACGACTAGAAGAGTAAGCACAGATACGCAGTATTTT. Residues: CATNDTTRRVSTDTQYF.

Points on this clonotype: Its ends do not fully match the called genes, so a read error is possible. This rearrangement joins TRBV20-1 to TRBJ2-7; TRBD1 matches at 10 bases. CDR3 length equals 15 residues. Germline V gene sequence: CDR1 DFQATT, CDR2 SNEGSKA (reference sequence). The CDR3 sequence is CSVSGDRGRRYQQYF. The DNA for the CDR3 is TGCAGTGTTAGTGGGGACAGGGGCCGCCGCTACCAGCAGTACTTC.

Points on this clonotype: The conserved phenylalanine or tryptophan is not found at the CDR3 terminus, so this likely reflects a read error. The chain uses TRBV20-1 and TRBJ2-1; a possible D gene is TRBD2 (5 bases). The CDR3 is 11 amino acids. CDR1 and CDR2 from the germline V gene are DFQATT and SNEGSKA (reference sequence). The CDR3: CCASLYNEQFL. CDR3 sequence (DNA): TGCTGTGCTAGCCTTTACAATGAGCAGTTCCTC.

In this sample, this clonotype turned up a few times. The chain uses TRBV7-2 and TRBJ2-5; D may correspond to TRBD1 or TRBD2 (6 bases each). The CDR3 has 14 amino acids. Trimming removed 6 bases from V and 6 bases from J, with 17 bases in between. Looked up from germline, CDR1 is SGHTA and CDR2 is FQGNSA. The CDR3 DNA follows: TGTGCCAGCAGGGTGGGGGGCAGCACCCAGACCCAGTACTTC. Protein product: CASRVGGSTQTQYF.

A word on this clonotype: At one end, the junction sequence differs from germline, possibly due to a read error. The rearrangement links TRBV6-2 or TRBV6-3 to TRBJ2-7; TRBD1 or TRBD2 may be the D gene (5 bases each). CDR3 length equals 16 residues. The germline CDR1 and CDR2 sequences are MNHEY and SVGEGT. The CDR3 loop is CASSYSVGTSSFEQYF. CDR3 DNA sequence: TGTGCCAGCAGTTACTCTGTAGGGACGAGCTCCTTCGAGCAGTACTTC.

Comments on this clonotype: Relative to the germline gene, one junction end is altered; a read error may explain this. V is TRBV6-6 and J is TRBJ1-5, with D possibly TRBD1 on 5 matching bases. Germline assignment: CDR1 MNHNY and CDR2 SVGAGI (reference sequence). The CDR3 consists of 15 residues. The chain's CDR3 is CASSFGTAGNRPQHF. In DNA, the CDR3 is TGTGCCAGCAGTTTCGGGACGGCGGGGAATCGGCCCCAACATTTT.

Only one count was recorded for this clonotype. This sequence joins TRBV4-2 and TRBJ1-2; no clear D gene. CDR3 length equals 13 residues. Germline CDR1 and CDR2: LGHNA and YNFKEQ. V was pared by 4 bases and J by 8 bases, with 14 bases between. CDR3 in DNA: TGTGCCAGCAGCCTAGAGGGAATAGGAGGCTACACCTTC. Its translation: CASSLEGIGGYTF.

With respect to this clonotype: The junction departs from germline at one end; a sequencing error may be responsible. The J gene is TRBJ2-1, the V gene TRBV12-3 or TRBV12-4; D is uncertain. The CDR3 sequence is 15 residues long. CDR3 residues: CASSPLFGSYNEQLF. The CDR3 DNA reads TGTGCCAGTAGTCCTCTTTTCGGCTCCTACAATGAGCAGTTGTTC.

The chain employs TRBV11-2 and TRBJ2-7; the D gene is possibly TRBD1 (6 bases). There are 13 residues in the CDR3. Trimming left V 9 bases short and J 3 bases short, with 15 bases between. The germline V gene encodes CDR1 SGHAT and CDR2 FQNNGV. In DNA, the CDR3 is TGTGCCAGTAGCACGGACAGAAACTACGAGCAGTACTTC. Amino acid sequence: CASSTDRNYEQYF.

Concerning this clonotype itself: Sequence at one end of the junction differs from germline and may be a read error. This chain joins TRBV4-1 and TRBJ2-3; D is perhaps TRBD2 (5 bases). CDR3 length equals 15 residues. In germline, CDR1 is MGHRA, CDR2 YSYEKL. The CDR3: CASSQGFSSTDTHYF. The DNA of the CDR3 is TGCGCTAGCAGCCAAGGGTTCTCTAGCACAGATACGCACTATTTT.

This sequence joins TRBV20-1 and TRBJ2-3; D possibly uses TRBD1 or TRBD2 (6 bases each). The V gene's germline CDR1 is DFQATT and CDR2 SNEGSKA (reference sequence). Trimming pared 6 bases from V and 4 bases from J, leaving 20 bases between. CDR3 size: 15 residues. The CDR3 region is CSARPSAGVSDTQYF. In DNA form, the CDR3 reads TGCAGTGCAAGGCCTAGCGCAGGGGTCTCAGATACGCAGTATTTT.

A word on this clonotype: The missing conserved phenylalanine or tryptophan at the end of this CDR3 makes a read error likely. The V gene is TRBV20-1, the J gene TRBJ1-5, with D possibly matching TRBD1 (5 bases). The length of the CDR3 is 13 residues. Per the germline V gene, CDR1 is DFQATT and CDR2 is SNEGSKA (reference sequence). Trimming took 3 bases from V and 11 from J, leaving 17 bases between them. CDR3 DNA sequence: TGCAGTGCTAGTTTGGGGGGAAGGCAGTCCCAGCATTAT. It encodes CSASLGGRQSQHY.

Remarks on this clonotype: One end of the junction is discordant with germline, which a read error may explain. This sequence joins TRBV12-3 or TRBV12-4 and TRBJ2-1; D is tentatively TRBD1 or TRBD2 (5 bases each). The CDR3 runs to 14 residues. CDR3 DNA: TGTGTCAGCAGTTCCCCTGGGACGGCCAATGGGCAATTCTTC. Protein sequence: CVSSSPGTANGQFF.

This clonotype was seen only a few times. The V gene is TRBV18, the J gene TRBJ2-7; 15 bases line up with TRBD2. Germline CDR1 reads KGHSH; CDR2 reads LQKENI. V trimming: 5 bases; J trimming: 4 bases; junction bases outside the gene matches: 6. The CDR3 totals 16 residues. The DNA for the CDR3 is TGTGCCAGCTCAGAAGGACTAGCGGGAGGGGGATACGAGCAGTACTTC. This encodes CASSEGLAGGGYEQYF. Using reference TRBV18 and TRBJ2-7 for the parts outside the CDR3, the full variable domain is NAGVMQNPRHLVRRRGQEARLRCSPMKGHSHVYWYRQLPEEGLKFMVYLQKENIIDESGMPKERFSAEFPKEGPSILRIQQVVRGDSAAYFCASSEGLAGGGYEQYFGPGTRLTVT.

A remark on this clonotype: At one boundary the junction diverges from the germline segment, which might be a read error. The chain employs TRBV6-2 or TRBV6-3 and TRBJ1-1; 8 bases line up with TRBD1. Germline CDR1 and CDR2: MNHEY and SVGEGT. The CDR3 contains 15 residues. In nucleotides, the CDR3 is TGTGCCAGAAGTAGTGACAGGGGCGGGTACACTGAAGCTTCCTTT. It encodes CARSSDRGGYTEASF.

A few counts support this clonotype. The CDR3 does not end in the conserved phenylalanine or tryptophan, so this is likely a read error. The chain recombines TRBV24-1 with TRBJ2-1, with 11 bases fitting TRBD2. Germline assignment: CDR1 KGHDR and CDR2 SFDVKD. The CDR3 loop spans 17 amino acids. The DNA of the CDR3 is TGTGCCGCCAGTGATGGGGCTCGTAGCGGGGGGGGCAATGAGCAGTTCTCC. Its translation: CAASDGARSGGGNEQFS.

In its sample, this clonotype was seen once. This may stem from a read error, because a much larger clone lies one nucleotide away. The V gene is TRBV5-1, the J gene TRBJ2-3; D is possibly TRBD2 (6 bases). V was pared by 2 bases and J by 5 bases, with 18 bases between. Per the germline V gene, CDR1 is SGHRS and CDR2 is YFSETQ. The CDR3 consists of 16 residues. This chain's CDR3 is CASSFMRGYRLDTQYF. CDR3 sequence (DNA): TGCGCCAGCAGCTTTATGCGGGGCTACCGCTTAGATACGCAGTATTTT.

This sequence joins TRBV4-3 and TRBJ1-4; D not certain. From germline, CDR1 is LGHNA and CDR2 YSLEER. This CDR3 is 13 amino acids long. Trimming shortened V by 9 bases and J by 8 bases, and 16 bases separated the two germline ends. The CDR3 DNA reads as TGCGCCAGTTACCAAGATCGGAGAGAAAAACTGTTTTTT. Protein sequence: CASYQDRREKLFF.

Concerning this clonotype: A much larger clone sits a single nucleotide away, making a read error possible. V is TRBV30 and J is TRBJ1-6, with a weak D call TRBD1 (5 bases). V gave up 4 bases and J gave up 0 bases, with 7 bases separating them. CDR1 and CDR2 (germline): GTSNPN, SVGIG (reference sequence). The CDR3 has 14 amino acids. Here the CDR3 DNA reads TGTGCCTGGACAGGGAACTCCTATAATTCACCCCTCCACTTT. Amino acid sequence: CAWTGNSYNSPLHF.

As concerns this clonotype: A much larger clone sits a single nucleotide away, making a read error possible. The chain combines TRBV7-8 with TRBJ1-2, with unresolved D. Germline CDR1 reads SGHVS; CDR2 reads FQNEAQ. CDR3 length: 14 residues. CDR3 nucleotide sequence: TGTGCCAGCAGCCCTGGGAACCGAGACTATGCCTACACCTTC. It yields the protein CASSPGNRDYAYTF.

V gene TRBV5-4 combines with J gene TRBJ2-4, with TRBD2 identical over 7 bases. This CDR3 has 18 residues. V shed 0 bases, J shed 7 bases, and the junction held 16 bases outside the gene matches. CDR1 is SGHNT and CDR2 is YYREEE in the germline V gene (reference sequence). The CDR3 nucleotides are TGTGCCAGCAGCTTGGGGACTAGTGGGAGGGCCAGCGGTAACATTCAGTACTTC. Its protein product is CASSLGTSGRASGNIQYF.